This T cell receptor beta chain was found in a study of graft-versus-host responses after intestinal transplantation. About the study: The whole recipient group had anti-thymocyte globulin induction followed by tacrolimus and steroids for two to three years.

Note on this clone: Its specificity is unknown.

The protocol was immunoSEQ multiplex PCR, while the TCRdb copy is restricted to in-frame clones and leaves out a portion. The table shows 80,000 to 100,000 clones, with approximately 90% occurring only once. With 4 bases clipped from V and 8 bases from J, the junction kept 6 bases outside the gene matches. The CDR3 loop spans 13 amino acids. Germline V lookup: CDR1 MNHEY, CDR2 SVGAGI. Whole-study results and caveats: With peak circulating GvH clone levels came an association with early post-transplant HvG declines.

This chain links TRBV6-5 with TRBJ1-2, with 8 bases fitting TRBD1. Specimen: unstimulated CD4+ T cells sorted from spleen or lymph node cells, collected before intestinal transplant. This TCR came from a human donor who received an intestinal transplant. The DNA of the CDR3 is TGTGCCAGCAGTTCCAGGGGGCGCAAAGGCTACACCTTC. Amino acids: CASSSRGRKGYTF.